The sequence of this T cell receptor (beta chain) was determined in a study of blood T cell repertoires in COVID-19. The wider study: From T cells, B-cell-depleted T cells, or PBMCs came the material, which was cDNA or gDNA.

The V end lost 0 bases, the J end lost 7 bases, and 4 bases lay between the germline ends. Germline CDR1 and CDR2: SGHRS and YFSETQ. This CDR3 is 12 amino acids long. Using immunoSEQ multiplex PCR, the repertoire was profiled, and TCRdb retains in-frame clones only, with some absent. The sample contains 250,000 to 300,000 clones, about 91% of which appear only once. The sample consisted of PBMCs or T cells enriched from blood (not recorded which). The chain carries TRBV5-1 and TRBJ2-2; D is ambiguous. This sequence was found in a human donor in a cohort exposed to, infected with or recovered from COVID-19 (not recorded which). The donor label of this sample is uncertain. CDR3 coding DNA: TGCGCCAGCAGCTTGGCGGGCGGGGAGCTGTTTTTT. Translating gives CASSLAGGELFF. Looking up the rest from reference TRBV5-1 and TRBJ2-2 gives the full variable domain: KAGVTQTPRYLIKTRGQQVTLSCSPISGHRSVSWYQQTPGQGLQFLFEYFSETQRNKGNFPGRFSGRQFSNSRSEMNVSTLELGDSALYLCASSLAGGELFFGEGSRLTVL.